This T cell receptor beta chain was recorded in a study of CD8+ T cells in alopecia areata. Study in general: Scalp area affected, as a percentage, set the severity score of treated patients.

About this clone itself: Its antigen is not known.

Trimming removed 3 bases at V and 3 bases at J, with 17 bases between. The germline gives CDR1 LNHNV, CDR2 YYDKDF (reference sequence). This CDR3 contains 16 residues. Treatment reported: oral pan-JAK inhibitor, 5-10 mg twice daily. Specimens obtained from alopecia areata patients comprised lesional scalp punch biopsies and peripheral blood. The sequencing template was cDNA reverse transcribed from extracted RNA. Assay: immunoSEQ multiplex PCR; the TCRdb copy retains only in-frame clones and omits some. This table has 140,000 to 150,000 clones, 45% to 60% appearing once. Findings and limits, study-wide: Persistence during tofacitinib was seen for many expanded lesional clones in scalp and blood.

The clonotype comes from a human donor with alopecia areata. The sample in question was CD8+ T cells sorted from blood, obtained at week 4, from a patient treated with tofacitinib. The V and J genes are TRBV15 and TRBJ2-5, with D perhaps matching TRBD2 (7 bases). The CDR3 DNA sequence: TGTGCCACCAGCAGGGGGGCCGGGGGGACGAAAGAGACCCAGTACTTC. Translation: CATSRGAGGTKETQYF.